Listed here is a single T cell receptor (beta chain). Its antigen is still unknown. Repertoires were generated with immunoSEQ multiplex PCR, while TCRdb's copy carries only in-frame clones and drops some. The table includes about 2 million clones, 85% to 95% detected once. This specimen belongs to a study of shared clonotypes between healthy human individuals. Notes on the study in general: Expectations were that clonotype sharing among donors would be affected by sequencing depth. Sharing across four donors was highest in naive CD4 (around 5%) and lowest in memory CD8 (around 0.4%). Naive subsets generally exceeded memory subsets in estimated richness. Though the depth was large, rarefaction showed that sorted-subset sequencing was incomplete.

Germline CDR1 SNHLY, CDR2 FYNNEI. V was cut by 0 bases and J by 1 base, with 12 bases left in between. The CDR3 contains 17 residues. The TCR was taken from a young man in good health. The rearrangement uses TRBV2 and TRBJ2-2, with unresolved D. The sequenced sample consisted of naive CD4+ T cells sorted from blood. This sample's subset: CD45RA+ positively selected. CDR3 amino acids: CASSEALGGWNTGELFF. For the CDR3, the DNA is TGTGCCAGCAGTGAAGCGCTGGGCGGTTGGAACACCGGGGAGCTGTTTTTT.